These 20 T cell receptor beta chains were sequenced from one sample in a study of CD8+CD57+ T cells in acquired aplastic anemia. By flow cytometry, patients selected for sequencing had shown an expansion of CD8+CD57+ cells. Genomic DNA, serving as template, underwent TCR beta VDJ and CDR3 profiling. From the reads, TCRdb called clonotypes with MiXCR, one entry per CDR3 protein. This sample has hundreds of thousands of distinct CDR3 sequences, with around 46% found just once. Sequencing input: sorted CD4+, CD8+, or CD8+CD57+ T cells (not recorded which) from PBMCs. All receptors come from a human donor with aplastic anemia.

This clonotype was detected ten times or more. J is TRBJ1-1 and V is TRBV20-1, with D unresolved. The V gene's germline CDR1 is DFQATT and CDR2 SNEGSKA (reference sequence). This CDR3 comprises 15 residues. The ends were cut back, 6 bases at V and 2 bases at J, with 19 bases in the middle. The CDR3, as DNA: TGCAGTGCAAAAGACACGGAGAGCCTAAACACTGAAGCTTTCTTT. Its protein product is CSAKDTESLNTEAFF.

The chain recombines TRBV12-3 or TRBV12-4 with TRBJ1-1; D may be TRBD1 (5 bases). The V and J ends lost 7 bases and 1 base respectively, with 13 bases between them. The CDR3 is made up of 14 amino acids. CDR3 loop: CASTDDRPNTEAFF. The CDR3, as DNA: TGTGCCAGCACCGACGACAGACCGAACACTGAAGCTTTCTTT.

The V call is TRBV19, the J call TRBJ1-1; possible D gene TRBD1, 6 bases. The CDR3 contains 14 residues. CDR1 is LNHDA and CDR2 is SQIVND in the germline V gene (reference sequence). V gave up 3 bases and J gave up 4 bases, with 12 bases separating them. Here the CDR3 reads CASSMGGPGTEAFF. The CDR3 DNA follows: TGTGCCAGTAGTATGGGGGGGCCGGGCACTGAAGCTTTCTTT.

The sample holds many counts of this clonotype. V gene TRBV7-8 combines with J gene TRBJ2-1; tentatively, D is TRBD2 (6 bases). Germline loops: CDR1 SGHVS, CDR2 FQNEAQ. The ends were cut back, 1 base at V and 7 bases at J, with 23 bases in the middle. This CDR3 is 18 amino acids long. CDR3 nucleotide sequence: TGTGCCAGCAGCTTAGTGGCGGGACTCACTCATCCTACAAATGAGCAGTTCTTC. This sequence encodes CASSLVAGLTHPTNEQFF.

The CDR3: CASSLAESSYNEQFF. CDR3 nucleotides: TGTGCCAGCAGCTTAGCCGAGAGCTCCTACAATGAGCAGTTCTTC. The V call is TRBV7-6, the J call TRBJ2-1, with no clear D. CDR3 length: 15 residues. V lost 0 bases and J 0 bases, leaving 6 bases between the germline ends. Germline V CDR1 and CDR2: SGHVS, FNYEAQ.

This clonotype was observed at least ten times. The CDR3 bases are TGTGCCAGCAGTTTACGGAATCAGCCCCAGCATTTT. Amino acids: CASSLRNQPQHF. The chain recombines TRBV12-3 or TRBV12-4 with TRBJ1-5; D is ambiguous. There are 12 residues in the CDR3. Trimming left V 2 bases short and J 4 bases short, with 3 bases between.

This clonotype was recorded many times. The chain has TRBV7-9 and TRBJ2-1, with 7 bases matching TRBD1. Looked up from germline, CDR1 is SEHNR and CDR2 is FQNEAQ (reference sequence). The trim removed 4 bases at V and 2 bases at J, leaving 5 bases unmatched. The CDR3 runs to 15 residues. The CDR3 loop is CASSSPQGPYNEQFF. The CDR3 DNA follows: TGTGCCAGCAGCTCCCCACAGGGGCCCTACAATGAGCAGTTCTTC.

A note on this clonotype: This likely comes from a read error, as the CDR3 has no conserved phenylalanine or tryptophan at its end. The DNA is omitted, as the CDR3 cannot be located on it reliably, and the CDR3 follows TCRdb's listing. The chain links TRBV20-1 to TRBJ2-3; the table calls TRBD1, which could not be checked here. The CDR3 is 15 residues long, ends included. Germline CDR1 and CDR2: DFQATT and SNEGSKA (reference sequence). Here the CDR3 reads CSAGNEVYAQIRSIC.

V usage is TRBV7-9 and J usage is TRBJ2-5; D is ambiguous. CDR1 and CDR2 (germline): SEHNR, FQNEAQ (reference sequence). V dropped 3 bases and J dropped 4 bases, with 12 bases sitting between them. The CDR3 length is 14 residues. Here the CDR3 DNA reads TGTGCCAGCAGCTTCCTTTCCATAACAGAGACCCAGTACTTC. Its translation: CASSFLSITETQYF.

This clonotype was detected many times. The chain joins TRBV11-1 to TRBJ1-2; 7 bases are a match to TRBD1. There are 16 residues in the CDR3. With 1 base clipped from V and 4 bases from J, the junction kept 9 bases outside the gene matches. The germline V gene encodes CDR1 SGHAT and CDR2 FQDESV (reference sequence). In DNA form, the CDR3 reads TGTGCCAGCAGCTTAGGTCCTTTGGGACAGATCTATGGCTACACCTTC. Its translation is CASSLGPLGQIYGYTF.

This clonotype occurred a few times. This chain uses TRBV2 with TRBJ2-5; D may correspond to TRBD1 or TRBD2 (5 bases each). The CDR3 runs to 12 residues. Trimming left V 10 bases short and J 7 bases short, with 16 bases between. The germline CDR1 and CDR2 sequences are SNHLY and FYNNEI. CDR3 in amino acids: CATPGPHSTQYF. The CDR3 nucleotides are TGTGCCACCCCGGGACCTCACTCGACCCAGTACTTC.

This clonotype was counted a few times. The V call is TRBV30, the J call TRBJ1-1; D unresolved. The CDR3 extends over 10 amino acids. Between the trimmed V and J ends, which lost 3 bases and 8 bases, there was a span of 7 bases. Germline lookup yields CDR1 GTSNPN and CDR2 SVGIG (reference sequence). The CDR3 spells CAWSQVEAFF. CDR3 in DNA: TGTGCCTGGAGCCAAGTAGAAGCTTTCTTT.

About this clonotype itself: One base away lies a much larger clone, so this may be a sequencing read error. This CDR3 is missing its conserved last phenylalanine or tryptophan, likely due to a read error. Here the CDR3 DNA reads TGTGCCAGCACTGGACAGAACACTGAAGCTTTCCTT. This sequence encodes CASTGQNTEAFL. The chain combines TRBV6-5 with TRBJ1-1; perhaps TRBD1 as D (5 bases). There are 12 residues in the CDR3. V lost 7 bases and J lost 1, with 7 bases in between. Germline V gene sequence: CDR1 MNHEY, CDR2 SVGAGI.

In its sample, this clonotype was seen many times. V gene TRBV7-2 combines with J gene TRBJ2-5; a possible D gene is TRBD2 (6 bases). This CDR3 spans 15 amino acids. Germline CDR1 SGHTA, CDR2 FQGNSA. V was pared by 1 base and J by 3 bases, with 12 bases between. The CDR3 bases are TGTGCCAGCAGCTTAGTACCGGGGGTGAAAGAGACCCAGTACTTC. It is translated as CASSLVPGVKETQYF.

This clonotype was observed once. The CDR3, as DNA: TGTGCCAGCAGGAACCGGGACAGGGGGAGTCGTGAGACCCAGTACTTC. Protein product: CASRNRDRGSRETQYF. The chain links TRBV2 to TRBJ2-5, with 11 positions matching TRBD1. In germline, CDR1 is SNHLY, CDR2 FYNNEI. Trimming took 6 bases from V and 5 from J; bases not matched to a gene: 11. The CDR3 extends over 16 amino acids.

The genes are TRBV29-1 and TRBJ2-1, with 10 bases fitting TRBD2. Trimming took 4 bases from V and 10 from J; bases not matched to a gene: 4. The CDR3 length is 12 residues. Germline V CDR1 and CDR2: SQVTM, ANQGSEA. CDR3: CSVGTSGEEQFF. CDR3 nucleotides: TGCAGCGTTGGGACTAGCGGAGAGGAGCAGTTCTTC.

The rearrangement joins TRBV5-6 to TRBJ2-1; weak D call: TRBD2 (7 bases). CDR3 size: 15 residues. The V gene's germline CDR1 is SGHDT and CDR2 YYEEEE. V was cut by 4 bases and J by 2 bases, with 13 bases left in between. For the CDR3, the DNA is TGTGCCAGCAGCACAGCGGGACAACCCTACAATGAGCAGTTCTTC. This codes for CASSTAGQPYNEQFF.

This clonotype came up many times. This sequence joins TRBV6-1 and TRBJ2-1, with 7 bases lining up with TRBD2. CDR1 is MNHNS, CDR2 SASEGT, per germline. The CDR3 has 16 residues. After removal of 4 bases from V and 0 bases from J, the junction contained 6 bases not matched to a gene. CDR3 sequence: CASSGPSGRSYNEQFF. CDR3 bases: TGTGCCAGCAGTGGGCCTAGCGGTCGCTCCTACAATGAGCAGTTCTTC.

This chain connects TRBV7-8 to TRBJ1-4, with 7 bases lining up with TRBD1. The trim removed 3 bases at V and 7 bases at J, leaving 8 bases unmatched. The CDR3 runs to 15 residues. Germline V CDR1 and CDR2: SGHVS, FQNEAQ. The chain's CDR3 is CASSLAGGGREKLFF. In DNA, the CDR3 is TGTGCCAGCAGCTTGGCAGGGGGTGGTCGTGAAAAACTGTTTTTT.

This clonotype was seen repeatedly, ten times or more. This chain links TRBV9 with TRBJ1-1; D ambiguous. The CDR3 runs to 15 residues. Trimming pared 3 bases from V and 1 base from J, leaving 13 bases between. Germline CDR1 is SGDLS and CDR2 is YYNGEE. This CDR3 reads CASSDQSVSNTEAFF. The CDR3 DNA sequence: TGTGCCAGCAGCGACCAAAGCGTCTCGAACACTGAAGCTTTCTTT. The variable domain in full, completed from reference TRBV9 and TRBJ1-1, reads DSGVTQTPKHLITATGQRVTLRCSPRSGDLSVYWYQQSLDQGLQFLIQYYNGEERAKGNILERFSAQQFPDLHSELNLSSLELGDSALYFCASSDQSVSNTEAFFGQGTRLTVV.